The 27 T cell receptor beta chains presented below share a single source sample, sequenced in a study of graft-versus-host responses after intestinal transplantation. These receptors are not linked to any known antigen. TCRdb keeps only in-frame clones here, not all; method: immunoSEQ multiplex PCR. Among 84,000 or so clones listed, around 86% were seen once. Sequences were derived from unstimulated CD8+ T cells sorted from spleen or lymph node cells, sampled before transplant. The receptors were gathered from a human donor who was the organ donor for an intestinal transplant.

This clone showed up just once. The chain carries TRBV7-8 and TRBJ1-5, with 8 bases matching TRBD1. The CDR3 is 17 residues long. Trimming cost V 3 bases and J 2 bases; bases outside gene matches: 9. The germline V gene encodes CDR1 SGHVS and CDR2 FQNEAQ. The chain's CDR3 is CASSFTGGKRGNQPQHF. The CDR3 DNA reads as TGTGCCAGCAGCTTTACAGGGGGGAAAAGGGGCAATCAGCCCCAGCATTTT.

In this sample, this clone turned up a few times. The V and J genes are TRBV6-1 and TRBJ2-7; perhaps TRBD1 as D (6 bases). V dropped 2 bases and J dropped 4 bases, with 12 bases sitting between them. The CDR3 length is 14 residues. CDR1 is MNHNS and CDR2 is SASEGT in the germline V gene. The CDR3 here is CASSENAGAYEQYF. DNA for the CDR3: TGTGCCAGCAGTGAAAATGCAGGGGCGTACGAGCAGTACTTC.

This chain uses TRBV12-5 with TRBJ2-4; D possibly corresponds to TRBD1 (5 bases). Per the germline V gene, CDR1 is LGHNT and CDR2 is FRNRAP. The CDR3 loop spans 15 amino acids. Trimming pared 6 bases from V and 0 bases from J, leaving 12 bases between. The CDR3 reads CASGIRDLAKNIQYF. CDR3 sequence (DNA): TGTGCTAGTGGCATCAGGGATCTAGCCAAAAACATTCAGTACTTC.

The CDR3 sequence: CASSLDLPGGFGYTF. The CDR3 nucleotides read TGCGCCAGCAGCTTGGATCTCCCAGGGGGCTTTGGCTACACCTTC. The rearrangement joins TRBV5-1 to TRBJ1-2; the match to TRBD1 covers 8 bases. The length of the CDR3 is 15 residues. The V and J ends lost 0 bases and 7 bases, in that order; junction bases with no gene match: 8. The V gene's germline CDR1 is SGHRS and CDR2 YFSETQ.

Here the CDR3 reads CASSMPPAQPQHF. The CDR3 DNA reads TGTGCCAGTAGTATGCCCCCGGCTCAGCCCCAGCATTTT. The chain carries TRBV19 and TRBJ1-5; no clear D. Germline V gene data show CDR1 as LNHDA and CDR2 as SQIVND (reference sequence). The CDR3 extends over 13 amino acids. The V gene lost 3 bases and the J gene lost 6 bases, with 9 bases spanning the gap.

V and J are TRBV6-1 and TRBJ2-2; D is unclear. Trimming left V 1 base short and J 5 bases short, with 5 bases between. CDR3 length: 13 amino acids. Per the germline V gene, CDR1 is MNHNS and CDR2 is SASEGT. In DNA, the CDR3 is TGTGCCAGCAGTGAAGGTAGTACCGGGGAGCTGTTTTTT. Its translation: CASSEGSTGELFF.

V usage is TRBV27 and J usage is TRBJ2-7, with D perhaps matching TRBD2 (5 bases). V dropped 4 bases and J dropped 4 bases, with 8 bases sitting between them. CDR1 and CDR2 (germline): MNHEY, SMNVEV (reference sequence). This CDR3 has 12 amino acids. CDR3 in DNA: TGTGCCAGCAGTTCCCGGGGTTACGAGCAGTACTTC. Translation gives CASSSRGYEQYF.

Here the CDR3 reads CASSHQGSHYGYTF. CDR3 nucleotides: TGTGCCAGCAGTCACCAGGGGTCCCACTATGGCTACACCTTC. This chain links TRBV6-1 with TRBJ1-2; D possibly corresponds to TRBD1 (6 bases). CDR1 and CDR2 (germline): MNHNS, SASEGT. Trimming shortened V by 5 bases and J by 3 bases, and 13 bases separated the two germline ends. The CDR3 is made up of 14 amino acids.

V gene TRBV7-2 combines with J gene TRBJ2-7, with D perhaps assigned TRBD1 or TRBD2 (6 bases each). Germline assignment: CDR1 SGHTA and CDR2 FQGNSA. V dropped 1 base and J dropped 4 bases, with 17 bases sitting between them. The length of the CDR3 is 16 residues. DNA of the CDR3: TGTGCCAGCAGCTTAGAGAGGGTGCGAGGGGGGTACGAGCAGTACTTC. As protein: CASSLERVRGGYEQYF.

V is TRBV15 and J is TRBJ2-5; possible D gene TRBD2, 5 bases. CDR1 is LNHNV, CDR2 YYDKDF, per germline (reference sequence). V lost 3 bases and J lost 5, with 16 bases in between. The CDR3 runs to 15 residues. The CDR3: CATSSYLRGSETQYF. In DNA form, the CDR3 reads TGTGCCACCAGCAGTTACCTACGGGGTTCGGAGACCCAGTACTTC.

The rearrangement joins TRBV19 to TRBJ2-2; D may match TRBD1 or TRBD2 (5 bases each). There are 17 residues in the CDR3. The germline V and J ends were trimmed by 1 base and 5 bases, with 17 bases remaining between them. Germline CDR1 reads LNHDA; CDR2 reads SQIVND (reference sequence). The CDR3 is CASSIAGPWGSTGELFF. The DNA of the CDR3 is TGTGCCAGTAGTATAGCCGGGCCCTGGGGGAGTACCGGGGAGCTGTTTTTT.

This clone has a handful of counts. The chain has TRBV10-3 and TRBJ1-3; maybe TRBD1 (5 bases). This CDR3 comprises 21 residues. Trimming left V 0 bases short and J 0 bases short, with 24 bases between. The germline V gene has CDR1 ENHRY and CDR2 SYGVKD. The DNA of the CDR3 is TGTGCCATCAGTGAGTCTCCGACAGTCCGTTCCCGAAAAACCTCTGGAAACACCATATATTTT. Its translation: CAISESPTVRSRKTSGNTIYF.

Remarks on this clone: The same CDR3 arises from other DNA sequences in this sample as well. V is TRBV5-5 and J is TRBJ1-5, with unresolved D. The CDR3 runs to 13 residues. Per germline, CDR1 SGHKS and CDR2 YYEKEE (reference sequence). Trimming removed 0 bases at V and 4 bases at J, with 5 bases between. The CDR3 DNA is TGTGCCAGCAGCTTGGCCATTAATCAGCCCCAGCATTTT. Protein: CASSLAINQPQHF.

This clone has only a few counts. The rearrangement joins TRBV6-6 to TRBJ2-7, with D possibly called TRBD1 or TRBD2 (5 bases each). Germline V gene data show CDR1 as MNHNY and CDR2 as SVGAGI (reference sequence). V was shortened by 3 bases and J by 2 bases, with 8 bases between the two germline ends. CDR3 size: 13 residues. CDR3 DNA sequence: TGTGCCAGCAGTTATTCGGGACCCTACGAGCAGTACTTC. This sequence encodes CASSYSGPYEQYF.

The rearrangement links TRBV7-2 to TRBJ2-3; 9 bases fit TRBD2. The CDR3 is made up of 14 amino acids. Germline CDR1 reads SGHTA; CDR2 reads FQGNSA. V gave up 5 bases and J gave up 5 bases; unmatched junction bases: 5. The CDR3 DNA sequence: TGTGCCAGCAGCCAACCTAGCGGGGTAGATACGCAGTATTTT. It specifies CASSQPSGVDTQYF.

J is TRBJ1-3 and V is TRBV6-1, with D unresolved. This CDR3 has 14 amino acids. The germline V gene has CDR1 MNHNS and CDR2 SASEGT. The ends were cut back, 6 bases at V and 0 bases at J, with 9 bases in the middle. The CDR3 nucleotides are TGTGCCAGCAGACGACACGGCTCTGGAAACACCATATATTTT. It encodes CASRRHGSGNTIYF.

Here the CDR3 reads CASSQDRVNTEAFF. DNA for the CDR3: TGTGCCAGCAGCCAAGACAGAGTGAACACTGAAGCTTTCTTT. J is TRBJ1-1 and V is TRBV5-5, with D possibly matching TRBD1 (5 bases). The ends were cut back, 4 bases at V and 0 bases at J, with 10 bases in the middle. Germline CDR1 SGHKS, CDR2 YYEKEE (reference sequence). The CDR3 covers 14 residues.

V gene TRBV5-1 combines with J gene TRBJ2-3; D is undetermined. CDR3 length: 12 residues. Trimming pared 1 base from V and 6 bases from J, leaving 6 bases between. In germline, CDR1 is SGHRS, CDR2 YFSETQ. Here the CDR3 DNA reads TGCGCCAGCAGCTTGTATGGCGATACGCAGTATTTT. Residues: CASSLYGDTQYF. The full variable domain, completed using reference TRBV5-1 and TRBJ2-3, is KAGVTQTPRYLIKTRGQQVTLSCSPISGHRSVSWYQQTPGQGLQFLFEYFSETQRNKGNFPGRFSGRQFSNSRSEMNVSTLELGDSALYLCASSLYGDTQYFGPGTRLTVL.

This clone has a single count. CDR3 amino acids: CSVEDKEGRAGNTGELFF. In DNA form, the CDR3 reads TGCAGCGTTGAAGATAAAGAGGGGAGGGCAGGGAACACCGGGGAGCTGTTTTTT. V and J are TRBV29-1 and TRBJ2-2, with 7 nucleotides matching TRBD2. Germline CDR1 reads SQVTM; CDR2 reads ANQGSEA. The V gene end was trimmed by 0 bases and the J gene end by 1 base; junction bases not matched to a gene: 11. This CDR3 is built from 18 residues.

The CDR3 DNA sequence: TGCGCCAGCAGCCCGGATATGGGAGGAACTGAAGCTTTCTTT. Protein product: CASSPDMGGTEAFF. The chain joins TRBV5-1 to TRBJ1-1; no reliable D call. The V gene lost 4 bases and the J gene lost 5 bases, with 15 bases spanning the gap. The CDR3 has 14 amino acids. Germline loops: CDR1 SGHRS, CDR2 YFSETQ.

The chain carries TRBV7-8 and TRBJ2-2; D possibly matches TRBD1 or TRBD2 (5 bases each). The length of the CDR3 is 19 residues. From germline, CDR1 is SGHVS and CDR2 FQNEAQ. Trimming left V 4 bases short and J 0 bases short, with 21 bases between. The CDR3 DNA sequence: TGTGCCAGCAGCTACACCCCGGGGCAGGATGTTTCGAACACCGGGGAGCTGTTTTTT. Translating gives CASSYTPGQDVSNTGELFF.

The genes are TRBV6-1 and TRBJ2-7; 8 positions agree with TRBD2. Trimming cost V 6 bases and J 3 bases; bases outside gene matches: 7. Germline loops: CDR1 MNHNS, CDR2 SASEGT. The CDR3 totals 14 residues. This CDR3 is CASRQISGDYEQYF. The CDR3 nucleotides are TGTGCCAGCAGGCAAATTAGCGGGGACTACGAGCAGTACTTC.

V usage is TRBV4-2 and J usage is TRBJ2-6; D is perhaps TRBD1 (6 bases). The CDR3 loop spans 20 amino acids. The V and J ends lost 0 bases and 0 bases respectively, with 18 bases between them. CDR1 is LGHNA and CDR2 is YNFKEQ in the germline V gene. The CDR3 DNA reads as TGTGCCAGCAGCCAAGAGCATCGCCAGGGGCTCCTCTCTGGGGCCAACGTCCTGACTTTC. It encodes CASSQEHRQGLLSGANVLTF.

The rearrangement links TRBV16 to TRBJ2-4; D is undetermined. V lost 3 bases and J lost 9, with 6 bases in between. This CDR3 region has 11 residues. Germline V gene sequence: CDR1 KGHSY, CDR2 FQNENV. CDR3: CASSHDRIQYF. As DNA, the CDR3 is TGTGCCAGCAGCCACGACCGCATTCAGTACTTC.

V usage is TRBV2 and J usage is TRBJ2-1; 7 bases fit TRBD1. CDR1 and CDR2 (germline): SNHLY, FYNNEI. There are 11 residues in the CDR3. The junction had 4 bases not matched to a gene; V was cut back by 5 bases and J by 12 bases. CDR3 nucleotides: TGTGCCAGCAGTATCGGGGACAGGCAGTTCTTC. It encodes CASSIGDRQFF. Complete variable domain (other parts from reference TRBV2 and TRBJ2-1): EPEVTQTPSHQVTQMGQEVILRCVPISNHLYFYWYRQILGQKVEFLVSFYNNEISEKSEIFDDQFSVERPDGSNFTLKIRSTKLEDSAMYFCASSIGDRQFFGPGTRLTVL.

The chain joins TRBV10-3 to TRBJ1-4; the match to TRBD1 covers 8 bases. Per germline, CDR1 ENHRY and CDR2 SYGVKD. With V trimmed by 3 bases and J by 7 bases, 7 bases remained unmatched. The CDR3 spans 15 residues. Here the CDR3 reads CAISDPGGTSEKLFF. Written as DNA, the CDR3 is TGTGCCATCAGTGACCCAGGGGGCACCTCTGAAAAACTGTTTTTT.

The rearrangement links TRBV7-6 to TRBJ2-5; TRBD2 matches 8 bases. The CDR3 loop spans 16 amino acids. Germline-derived CDR1 and CDR2 are SGHVS and FNYEAQ. With V trimmed by 2 bases and J by 3 bases, 8 bases remained unmatched. CDR3 bases: TGTGCCAGCAGCTTACCGTCTAGCGGGTTGAAAGAGACCCAGTACTTC. It codes for CASSLPSSGLKETQYF. The complete variable domain, with remaining parts taken from reference TRBV7-6 and TRBJ2-5, reads GAGVSQSPRYKVTKRGQDVALRCDPISGHVSLYWYRQALGQGPEFLTYFNYEAQQDKSGLPNDRFSAERPEGSISTLTIQRTEQRDSAMYRCASSLPSSGLKETQYFGPGTRLLVL.